This T cell receptor beta chain was retrieved from a study of CD4 T cells in relation to SARS-CoV-2 and coronaviruses. Study observations and caveats: No crossreactivity against non-spike viral proteins was tested here.

Turning to this clone: Its antigen is still unknown.

V was shortened by 1 base and J by 4 bases, with 22 bases between the two germline ends. Germline CDR1 GTSNPN, CDR2 SVGIG (reference sequence). The CDR3 runs 17 residues. Before the COVID-19 pandemic, during about 2011-2019, CD4+ T cells were taken from unexposed donors. The data were produced by immunoSEQ multiplex PCR, yet TCRdb's version contains in-frame clones alone and is incomplete. The table records tens of thousands of clones, roughly 93% of them present only once. The sample taken for sequencing was naive CD4+ T cells from PBMCs. As for subset: naive CD4+ T cells isolated by negative enrichment. The receptor's source is a human donor in good health. This chain joins TRBV30 and TRBJ1-2; D perhaps matches TRBD1 (5 bases). CDR3 DNA sequence: TGTGCCTGGAGTGCAACTTTTCCCGGTCGGGGCGCCTATGGCTACACCTTC. Its translation: CAWSATFPGRGAYGYTF.